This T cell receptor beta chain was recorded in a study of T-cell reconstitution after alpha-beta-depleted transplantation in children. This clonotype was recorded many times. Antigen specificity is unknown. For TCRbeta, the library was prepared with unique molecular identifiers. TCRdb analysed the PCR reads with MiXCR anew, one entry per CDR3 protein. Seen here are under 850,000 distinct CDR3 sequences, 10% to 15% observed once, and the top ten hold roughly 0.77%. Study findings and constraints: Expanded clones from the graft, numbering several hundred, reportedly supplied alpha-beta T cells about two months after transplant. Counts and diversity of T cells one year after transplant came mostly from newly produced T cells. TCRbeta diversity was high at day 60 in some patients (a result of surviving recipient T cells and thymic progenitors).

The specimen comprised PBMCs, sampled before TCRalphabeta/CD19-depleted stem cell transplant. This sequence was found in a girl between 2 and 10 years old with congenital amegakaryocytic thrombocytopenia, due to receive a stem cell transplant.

The CDR3 loop is CASSLSLGGELFF. The CDR3 DNA follows: TGTGCCAGCAGCTTATCTCTTGGCGGGGAGCTGTTTTTT. This chain joins TRBV7-7 and TRBJ2-2; D not resolved. The CDR3 sequence is 13 residues long. Trimming removed 2 bases from V and 7 bases from J, with 8 bases in between. CDR1 is SSHAT and CDR2 is FNYEAQ in the germline V gene (reference sequence).